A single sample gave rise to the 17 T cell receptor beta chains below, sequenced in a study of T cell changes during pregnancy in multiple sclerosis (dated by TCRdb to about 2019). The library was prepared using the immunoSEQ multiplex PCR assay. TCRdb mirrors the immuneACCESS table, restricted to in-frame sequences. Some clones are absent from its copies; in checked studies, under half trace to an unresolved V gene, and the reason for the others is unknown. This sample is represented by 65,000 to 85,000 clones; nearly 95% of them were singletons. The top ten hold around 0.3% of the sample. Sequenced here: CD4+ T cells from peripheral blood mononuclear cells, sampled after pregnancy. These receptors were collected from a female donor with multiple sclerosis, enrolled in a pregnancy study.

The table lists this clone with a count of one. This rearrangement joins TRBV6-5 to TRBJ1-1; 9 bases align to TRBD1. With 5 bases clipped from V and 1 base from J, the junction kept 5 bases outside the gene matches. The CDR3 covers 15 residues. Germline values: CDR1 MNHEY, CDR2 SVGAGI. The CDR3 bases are TGTGCCAGCAGTAGAGCGGGACAGGGGAACACTGAAGCTTTCTTT. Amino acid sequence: CASSRAGQGNTEAFF.

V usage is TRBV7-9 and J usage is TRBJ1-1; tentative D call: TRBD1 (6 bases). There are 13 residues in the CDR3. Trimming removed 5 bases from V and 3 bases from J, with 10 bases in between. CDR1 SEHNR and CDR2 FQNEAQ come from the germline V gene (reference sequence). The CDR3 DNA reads TGTGCCAGCAGCCTATGGACAGACACTGAAGCTTTCTTT. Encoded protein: CASSLWTDTEAFF.

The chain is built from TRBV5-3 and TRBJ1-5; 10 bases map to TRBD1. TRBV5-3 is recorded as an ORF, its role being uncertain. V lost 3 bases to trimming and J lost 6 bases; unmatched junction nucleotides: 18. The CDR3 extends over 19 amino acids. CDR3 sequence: CARSSRGDRGGAMAQPQHF. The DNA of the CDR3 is TGTGCCAGAAGCTCCCGGGGGGACAGGGGAGGCGCGATGGCTCAGCCCCAGCATTTT.

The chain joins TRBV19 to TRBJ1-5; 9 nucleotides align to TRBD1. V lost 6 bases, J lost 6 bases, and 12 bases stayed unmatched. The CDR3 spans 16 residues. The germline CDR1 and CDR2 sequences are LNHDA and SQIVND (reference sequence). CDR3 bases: TGTGCCAGTAGCGCCGGGACAGGGTGGAATAGTCAGCCCCAGCATTTT. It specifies CASSAGTGWNSQPQHF.

The CDR3 DNA sequence: TGTGCCAGCAGTCCCCACCGACAGGGCTGGAATGAGCAGTTCTTC. Translation: CASSPHRQGWNEQFF. The chain has TRBV28 and TRBJ2-1; 7 nucleotides line up with TRBD1. The junction had 11 bases not matched to a gene; V was cut back by 5 bases and J by 7 bases. Germline CDR1 reads MDHEN; CDR2 reads SYDVKM. The CDR3 totals 15 residues.

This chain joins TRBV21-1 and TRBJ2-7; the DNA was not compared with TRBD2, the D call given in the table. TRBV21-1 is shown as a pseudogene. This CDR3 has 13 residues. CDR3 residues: CASSNAEHASRDF. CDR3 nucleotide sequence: TGTGCCAGCAGCAATGCGGAACACGCGAGTCGGGACTTC.

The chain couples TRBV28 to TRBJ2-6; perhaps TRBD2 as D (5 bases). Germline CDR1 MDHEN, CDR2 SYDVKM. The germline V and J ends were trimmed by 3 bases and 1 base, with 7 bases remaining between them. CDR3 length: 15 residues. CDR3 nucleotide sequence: TGTGCCAGCAGTTTTGAGGGATCTGGGGCCAACGTCCTGACTTTC. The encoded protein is CASSFEGSGANVLTF.

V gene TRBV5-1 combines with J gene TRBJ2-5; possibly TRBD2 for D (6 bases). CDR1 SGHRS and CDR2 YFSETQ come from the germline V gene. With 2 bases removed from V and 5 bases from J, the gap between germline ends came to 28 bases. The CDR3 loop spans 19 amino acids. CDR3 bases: TGCGCCAGCAGCTTTGGGGGGTTTGGGGGACCTGAAAACGGGGAGACCCAGTACTTC. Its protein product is CASSFGGFGGPENGETQYF.

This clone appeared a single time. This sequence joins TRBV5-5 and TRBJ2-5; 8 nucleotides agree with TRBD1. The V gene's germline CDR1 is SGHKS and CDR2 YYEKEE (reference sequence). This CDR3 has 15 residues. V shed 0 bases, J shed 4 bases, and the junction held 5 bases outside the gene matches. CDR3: CASSLGQGAGETQYF. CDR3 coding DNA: TGTGCCAGCAGCTTGGGGCAGGGGGCGGGAGAGACCCAGTACTTC. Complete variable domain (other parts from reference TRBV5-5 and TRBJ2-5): DAGVTQSPTHLIKTRGQQVTLRCSPISGHKSVSWYQQVLGQGPQFIFQYYEKEERGRGNFPDRFSARQFPNYSSELNVNALLLGDSALYLCASSLGQGAGETQYFGPGTRLLVL.

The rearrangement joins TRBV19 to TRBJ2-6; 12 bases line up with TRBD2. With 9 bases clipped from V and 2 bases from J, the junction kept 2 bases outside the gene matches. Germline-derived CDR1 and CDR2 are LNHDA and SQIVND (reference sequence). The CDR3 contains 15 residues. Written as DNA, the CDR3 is TGTGCCAGCCGACTAGCGGGAGCTGGGGCCAACGTCCTGACTTTC. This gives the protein CASRLAGAGANVLTF.

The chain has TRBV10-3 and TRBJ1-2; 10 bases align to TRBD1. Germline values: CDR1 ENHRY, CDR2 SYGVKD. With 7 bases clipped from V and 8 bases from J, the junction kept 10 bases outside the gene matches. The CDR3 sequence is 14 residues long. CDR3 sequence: CAITKTGGGEGYTF. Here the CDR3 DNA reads TGTGCCATCACCAAGACAGGGGGCGGAGAAGGCTACACCTTC.

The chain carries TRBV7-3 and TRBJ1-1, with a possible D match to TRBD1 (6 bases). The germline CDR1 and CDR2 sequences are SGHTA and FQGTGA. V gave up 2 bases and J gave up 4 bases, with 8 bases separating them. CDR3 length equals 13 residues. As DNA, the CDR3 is TGTGCCAGCAGCTTACAAGGGGGCACTGAAGCTTTCTTT. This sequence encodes CASSLQGGTEAFF.

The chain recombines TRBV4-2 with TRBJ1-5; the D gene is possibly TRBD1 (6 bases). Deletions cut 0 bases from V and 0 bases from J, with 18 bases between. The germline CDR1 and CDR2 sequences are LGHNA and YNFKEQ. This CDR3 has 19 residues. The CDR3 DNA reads TGTGCCAGCAGCCAAGATGGGGGGGCCGGAGGTTATAGCAATCAGCCCCAGCATTTT. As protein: CASSQDGGAGGYSNQPQHF.

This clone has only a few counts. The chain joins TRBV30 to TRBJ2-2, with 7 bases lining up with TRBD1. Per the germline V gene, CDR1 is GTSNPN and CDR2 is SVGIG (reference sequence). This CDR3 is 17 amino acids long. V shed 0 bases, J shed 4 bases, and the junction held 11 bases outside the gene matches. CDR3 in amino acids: CAWSVRAGGISTGELFF. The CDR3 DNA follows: TGTGCCTGGAGTGTCCGGGCAGGGGGAATAAGCACCGGGGAGCTGTTTTTT.

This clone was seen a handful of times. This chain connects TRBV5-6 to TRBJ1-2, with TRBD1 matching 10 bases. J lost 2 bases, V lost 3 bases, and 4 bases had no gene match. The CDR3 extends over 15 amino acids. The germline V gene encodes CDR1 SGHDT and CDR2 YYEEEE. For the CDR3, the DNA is TGTGCCAGCAGCTGGGGGGGACAGGGGAACTATGGCTACACCTTC. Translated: CASSWGGQGNYGYTF.

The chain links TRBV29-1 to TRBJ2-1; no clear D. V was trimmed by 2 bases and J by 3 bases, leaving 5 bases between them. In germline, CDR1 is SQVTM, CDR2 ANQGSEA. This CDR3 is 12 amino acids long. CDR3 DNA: TGCAGCGTTGAAAGGAGCTACAATGAGCAGTTCTTC. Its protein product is CSVERSYNEQFF.

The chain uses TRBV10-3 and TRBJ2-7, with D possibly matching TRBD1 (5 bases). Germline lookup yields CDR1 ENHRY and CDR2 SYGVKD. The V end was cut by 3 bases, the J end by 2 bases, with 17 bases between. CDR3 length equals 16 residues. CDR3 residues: CAISELWQGQAYEQYF. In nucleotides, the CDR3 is TGTGCCATCAGTGAACTGTGGCAGGGTCAGGCCTACGAGCAGTACTTC.